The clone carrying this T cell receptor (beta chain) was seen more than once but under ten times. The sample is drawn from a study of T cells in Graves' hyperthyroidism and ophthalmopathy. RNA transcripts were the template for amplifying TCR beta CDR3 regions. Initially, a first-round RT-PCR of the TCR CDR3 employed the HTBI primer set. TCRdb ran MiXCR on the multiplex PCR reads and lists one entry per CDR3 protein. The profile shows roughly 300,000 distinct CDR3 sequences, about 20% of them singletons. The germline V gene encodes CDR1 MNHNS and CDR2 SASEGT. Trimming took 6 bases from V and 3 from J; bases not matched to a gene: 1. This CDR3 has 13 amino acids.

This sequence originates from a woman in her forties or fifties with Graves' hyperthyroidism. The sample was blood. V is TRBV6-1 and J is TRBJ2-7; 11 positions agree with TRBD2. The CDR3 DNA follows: TGTGCCAGCAGGGGACTAGCGGACTACGAGCAGTACTTC. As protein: CASRGLADYEQYF.